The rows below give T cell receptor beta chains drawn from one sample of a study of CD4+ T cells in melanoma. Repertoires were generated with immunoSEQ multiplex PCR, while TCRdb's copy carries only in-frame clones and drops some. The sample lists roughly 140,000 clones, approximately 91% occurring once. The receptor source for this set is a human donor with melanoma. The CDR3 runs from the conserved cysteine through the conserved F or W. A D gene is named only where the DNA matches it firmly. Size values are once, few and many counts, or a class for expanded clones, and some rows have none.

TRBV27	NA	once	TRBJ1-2	CASSSWGGESAGYTF	TGTGCCAGCAGTTCCTGGGGGGGCGAGTCTGCTGGCTACACCTTC
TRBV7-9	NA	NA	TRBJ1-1	CASSLGLGGGVVKAFF	TGTGCCAGCAGCTTAGGCCTAGGCGGGGGAGTGGTGAAAGCTTTCTTT
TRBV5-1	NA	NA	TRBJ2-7	CASTMDGTYEQYF	TGCGCCAGCACCATGGACGGAACCTACGAGCAGTACTTC
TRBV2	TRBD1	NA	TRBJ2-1	CASSPTPRTDGTGPGNEQFF	TGTGCCAGCAGTCCCACCCCTAGGACGGACGGGACAGGGCCGGGAAATGAGCAGTTCTTC
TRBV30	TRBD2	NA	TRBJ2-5	CAWERGGPLETQYF	TGTGCCTGGGAGCGGGGCGGACCTCTAGAGACCCAGTACTTC
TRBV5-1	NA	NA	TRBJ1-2	CASRALQGSGYGYTF	TGCGCCAGCAGAGCTCTCCAGGGATCCGGGTATGGCTACACCTTC
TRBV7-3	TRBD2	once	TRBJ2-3	CASSLSGAGAGDTQYF	TGTGCCAGCAGCTTATCTGGAGCGGGGGCGGGAGATACGCAGTATTTT
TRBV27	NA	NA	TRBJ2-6	CASRSGSSGANVLTF	TGTGCCAGCAGATCGGGAAGCTCTGGGGCCAACGTCCTGACTTTC
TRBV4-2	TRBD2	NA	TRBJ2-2	CASSQEPAGGPTGELFF	TGTGCCAGCAGCCAAGAACCAGCGGGGGGCCCTACCGGGGAGCTGTTTTTT
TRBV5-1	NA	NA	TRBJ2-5	CASSLGDPLETQYF	TGCGCCAGCAGCTTGGGGGACCCACTAGAGACCCAGTACTTC
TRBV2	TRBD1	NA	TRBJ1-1	CASSAEGQGTTEAFF	TGTGCCAGCAGTGCCGAGGGACAGGGCACCACTGAAGCTTTCTTT
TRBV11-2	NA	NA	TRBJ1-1	CASSLAGPENTEAFF	TGTGCCAGCAGCTTAGCCGGGCCAGAGAACACTGAAGCTTTCTTT
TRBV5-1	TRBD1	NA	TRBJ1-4	CASSLSGTGRSNEKLFF	TGCGCCAGCAGCTTATCCGGGACAGGGCGGTCTAATGAAAAACTGTTTTTT
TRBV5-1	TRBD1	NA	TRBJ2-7	CASSRLGTGAQEQYF	TGCGCCAGCAGCAGGCTGGGGACAGGAGCCCAGGAGCAGTACTTC
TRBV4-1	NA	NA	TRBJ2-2	CASSHQLSGELFF	TGCGCCAGCAGCCACCAGCTTTCCGGGGAGCTGTTTTTT
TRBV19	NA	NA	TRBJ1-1	CASNLWGGNTEAFF	TGTGCCAGTAACTTATGGGGTGGGAACACTGAAGCTTTCTTT
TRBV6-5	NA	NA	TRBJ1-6	CASSYSSAFGGSPLHF	TGTGCCAGCAGTTACTCGTCGGCTTTTGGGGGTTCACCCCTCCACTTT